Following are 3 T cell receptor beta chains from one sample sequenced in a study of blood T cells in healthy people across ages. Next came a second PCR, run for about 6 to 12 cycles, which used a sample-barcoded 5' primer along with a J-beta primer mix. MiXCR was run by TCRdb on the 5' RACE reads, yielding one entry per CDR3 protein. This table holds 550,000 to 750,000 distinct CDR3 sequences, approximately 21% found once. The specimen sequenced was blood. These receptors were collected from a man aged 65 to 85 in good health.

The rearrangement links TRBV2 to TRBJ2-1; TRBD2 agrees at 10 bases. This CDR3 has 14 amino acids. With 8 bases clipped from V and 7 bases from J, the junction kept 8 bases outside the gene matches. Germline CDR1 reads SNHLY; CDR2 reads FYNNEI. For the CDR3, the DNA is TGTGCCAGCGCGAGCGGGAGGGCGATAAATGAGCAGTTCTTC. Protein sequence: CASASGRAINEQFF.

V and J are TRBV28 and TRBJ1-5; 7 nucleotides align to TRBD1. This CDR3 comprises 15 residues. Germline V CDR1 and CDR2: MDHEN, SYDVKM. V shed 6 bases, J shed 2 bases, and the junction held 7 bases outside the gene matches. The CDR3: CASSLQGFGNQPQHF. Here the CDR3 DNA reads TGTGCCAGCAGCTTACAGGGGTTTGGCAATCAGCCCCAGCATTTT.

The chain employs TRBV10-3 and TRBJ2-1, with 8 bases that match TRBD1. The J segment lost 1 base and the V segment lost 7 bases, leaving 6 bases of the junction unmatched. This CDR3 spans 15 amino acids. Germline V gives CDR1 ENHRY, CDR2 SYGVKD. The CDR3 region is CAITEGQGSYNEQFF. The CDR3 DNA follows: TGTGCCATCACCGAAGGACAGGGTTCCTACAATGAGCAGTTCTTC.